A single sample gave rise to the 2 T cell receptor beta chains below, sequenced in a study of CD8+ T cells in alopecia areata. TCR sequencing used cDNA made by reverse transcription of extracted RNA. Data came from immunoSEQ multiplex PCR; TCRdb stores just in-frame clones and leaves some out. Of 150,000 or so clones in the sample, around 57% were seen once. The material sequenced was CD4+ T cells sorted from blood. These receptors were collected from a human donor in good health.

CDR3: CAWRGVHETQYF. The DNA for the CDR3 is TGTGCCTGGAGAGGGGTCCACGAGACCCAGTACTTC. The chain employs TRBV30 and TRBJ2-5; a possible D gene is TRBD1 (5 bases). Germline lookup yields CDR1 GTSNPN and CDR2 SVGIG (reference sequence). CDR3 length: 12 residues. V was clipped by 3 bases and J by 5 bases, with 10 bases between them.

The chain carries TRBV7-3 and TRBJ2-2, with D tentatively TRBD1 (5 bases). V lost 5 bases and J 5 bases, leaving 21 bases between the germline ends. This CDR3 comprises 17 residues. Germline V gives CDR1 SGHTA, CDR2 FQGTGA. CDR3 loop: CASSPRFGQGGTGELFF. The DNA of the CDR3 is TGTGCCAGCAGCCCCCGTTTTGGGCAGGGCGGAACCGGGGAGCTGTTTTTT.